The T cell receptor beta chain described here comes from a study of blood T cells in healthy people across ages (dated by TCRdb to the mid-2010s). Regarding the complete study: In model experiments, template switching captured roughly one uniquely barcoded TCR beta cDNA molecule for every two T cells. To track age-related changes in TCR beta repertoire diversity, the study relied on deep sequencing normalized with unique cDNA molecular identifiers. Donors were grouped into four age groups: young (average about 15 years), middle-aged (under 40), aged (around 62) and long-lived (just over 80). To avoid experimental bias, donors of different ages were distributed randomly across sequencing lanes. The study analyzed two additional independent replicas of 1 million unique cDNA reads from the same blood draw for two donors, one aged 18 to 29 and one aged 80 or older.

Here is what the overall study found, with its caveats: A strong correlation was found between observed TCR beta diversity and the percentage of naive T cells measured by flow cytometry. Observed TCR beta diversity per million T cells fell roughly linearly with age, and a significant reduction was already apparent by age roughly 41. Estimates of total diversity based on one million sequenced T cells were regarded as lower bounds and as underestimates. Since profiling was done on bulk unsorted PBMCs, naive and antigen-experienced compartments could not be conclusively compared. The long-lived group showed more naive CD4+ T cells, fewer expanded clones and increased TCR diversity than the aged group, suggesting age selection. The CMV infection status of donors was not known, potentially confounding age-related changes in expanded clonotypes.

From the germline V gene (reference sequence), CDR1 is SEHNR and CDR2 is FQNEAQ. From its cysteine to its phenylalanine, the CDR3 spans 16 amino acids. Here the CDR3 DNA is all that survives: 48 bases in frame from base 1. After removal of 1 base from V and 4 bases from J, the junction retains 4 bases not matched to a gene. This clonotype was counted between two and nine times. This clone's antigen is unknown. Base qualities were left out, and no much larger clone turns up one base away. Receptor libraries were prepared by 5' RACE. Sequencing was performed on an Illumina HiSeq 2500. The second PCR ran for roughly 6 to 11 cycles and used a J-beta primer mix along with a sample-barcoded 5' primer. A unique molecular identifier was introduced onto each TCR beta cDNA molecule by a template-switch 5' adaptor carrying 12 random nucleotides. At least 2.5 million CDR3-containing paired-end reads were obtained from each sample. First-strand cDNA was synthesized from all RNA with the Mint cDNA synthesis kit, primed by a TRBC-specific oligonucleotide. Following uracil-DNA glycosylase treatment, a first 18-cycle PCR with universal primers M1SS and BC2_uni_R was performed on all cDNA. The source study handled its data this way. Each sample was normalized by randomly selecting 1 million high-quality reads, each carrying a distinct molecular identifier. Reads with shared molecular identifiers were discarded instead of being binned into consensus sequences. MiTCR, run with a Q25 quality threshold and the strictest error-elimination algorithm, handled CDR3 identification, clonotype clustering and error correction. A nonparametric unseen species model with Euler transformation was used to estimate a lower bound on total TCR beta diversity. TCRdb reanalyzed the raw reads on its own, using fastp at Q25 for trimming and MiXCR for clone calling, and kept in-frame beta chains. Records with the same CDR3 protein are collapsed into one entry carrying the most frequent genes and DNA. TCRdb's processing, not the study's, gives the V and J calls here. The sample data list approximately 690,000 distinct CDR3 sequences, and around 43% of these were observed just once. The ten largest account for around 32% of the sample.

Donors were under 40 systemically healthy Caucasian individuals from Russia aged roughly 6 to 95 years. Approximately 10 milliliters of peripheral blood were collected from each donor into EDTA-treated Vacutainer tubes. Ficoll-Paque density-gradient centrifugation was used to isolate PBMCs, with at least 7 million per sample. Total RNA, at least 6 micrograms per sample, was extracted from PBMCs with Trizol reagent. Naive CD45RAhigh/CD27high T cell percentages were measured by flow cytometry on a PBMC aliquot from every donor. This clonotype was sampled from a man older than 75 in good health. This chain joins TRBV7-9 to TRBJ1-6, and TRBD1 matches 7 of the central bases. The sample was blood. The DNA reads as follows: TGTGCCAGCAGCTTAGAGGGGACAGCTTATAATTCACCCCTCCACTTT. Its product reads: CASSLEGTAYNSPLHF.